One sample yielded the 6 T cell receptor beta chains listed below, sequenced in a study of regulatory T cells in long-lasting Graves disease. The TCR beta library used iRepertoire HTBI primers with Arm-PCR amplification of CDR3. TCRdb redid the calling of the multiplex PCR reads with MiXCR, one entry per CDR3 protein. The table has fewer than 400,000 distinct CDR3 sequences, 15% to 20% seen once. The time point here: persistent/refractory GD, antithyroid drugs over 5 years with positive TRAb. Extracted PBMC RNA gave rise to the TCR library. Material: peripheral blood mononuclear cells (PBMCs), obtained when the disease was refractory, from a patient treated with antithyroid drugs. The origin of the receptors is a female donor with Graves disease.

This clonotype has ten or more counts. The chain employs TRBV28 and TRBJ1-5; D is perhaps TRBD1 (5 bases). V was shortened by 4 bases and J by 2 bases, with 9 bases between the two germline ends. The CDR3 is 14 amino acids. Germline lookup yields CDR1 MDHEN and CDR2 SYDVKM. CDR3 nucleotide sequence: TGTGCCAGCAGTTACCGGGACCGCAATCAGCCCCAGCATTTT. It encodes CASSYRDRNQPQHF.

This clonotype was detected ten times or more. The chain uses TRBV11-2 and TRBJ2-2, with a possible D match to TRBD2 (5 bases). Germline V gene data show CDR1 as SGHAT and CDR2 as FQNNGV. V lost 4 bases to trimming and J lost 6 bases, with 12 bases between them. This CDR3 spans 14 amino acids. The CDR3 DNA reads TGTGCCAGCAGCTACCGACTACGGCCCGGGGAGCTGTTTTTT. As protein: CASSYRLRPGELFF.

This clonotype was picked up one time. The CDR3 coding sequence is TGTGCCATCAGTGACCCCATGGCGGTCGGCTACACCTTC. It specifies CAISDPMAVGYTF. The gene calls are TRBV10-3 and TRBJ1-2; D gene unclear. The germline V and J ends were trimmed by 3 bases and 8 bases, with 13 bases remaining between them. The CDR3 loop spans 13 amino acids. Germline V gives CDR1 ENHRY, CDR2 SYGVKD.

V and J are TRBV10-2 and TRBJ2-7; 8 positions agree with TRBD1. Trimming removed 6 bases from V and 7 bases from J; junction bases left unmatched: 5. The germline V gene has CDR1 WSHSY and CDR2 SAAADI. There are 12 residues in the CDR3. In nucleotides, the CDR3 is TGCGCCAGCAGACCACAGGGGGGAGAGCAGTACTTC. Translation: CASRPQGGEQYF.

This clonotype was seen a handful of times. This chain links TRBV6-2 or TRBV6-3 with TRBJ2-7; D is ambiguous. Germline CDR1 and CDR2: MNHEY and SVGEGT. Between the trimmed V and J ends, which lost 3 bases and 4 bases, there was a span of 19 bases. This CDR3 spans 16 amino acids. The CDR3 nucleotides are TGTGCCAGCAGTTATCGACTGCCCGGATTGGGGTACGAGCAGTACTTC. Protein: CASSYRLPGLGYEQYF.

There are a few counts of this clonotype. The chain has TRBV12-3 or TRBV12-4 and TRBJ2-5; 10 bases map to TRBD2. The CDR3 extends over 14 amino acids. The junction had 7 bases not matched to a gene; V was cut back by 5 bases and J by 7 bases. This CDR3 is CASSTSSGSGTQYF. CDR3 nucleotide sequence: TGTGCCAGCAGTACCTCTAGCGGGAGTGGGACCCAGTACTTC.